This T cell receptor (beta chain) comes out of a study of cytomegalovirus exposure and HLA in healthy donors. About the study: Early released data comprised around 79 million unique TCRs from HLA-typed donors. Ancestry clustering placed around four fifths of around 400 genotyped donors in the Caucasian-associated cluster.

For this clone: Its antigen is not identified.

Findings of the study overall: With further analysis later on, most CMV-associated TCR beta chains appeared HLA-restricted. An analysis that was carried out later associated 16,000 or so TCR beta sequences with HLA alleles at 0.05 false discovery rate.

It was with 60 Vbeta and 13 Jbeta primers that the PCR ran. Profiled with immunoSEQ multiplex PCR; TCRdb holds only in-frame clones, not every one. The top ten hold about 3% of the sample, which has 150,000 or so clones, roughly 80% seen once. The germline CDR1 and CDR2 sequences are SQVTM and ANQGSEA. The ends were cut back, 1 base at V and 2 bases at J, with 18 bases in the middle. This CDR3 is 17 amino acids long. The sample comprised PBMCs. The clonotype comes from a middle-aged man in good health and CMV-seropositive. This rearrangement joins TRBV29-1 to TRBJ2-4; possible D gene TRBD2, 6 bases. CDR3 amino acids: CSVEVEGSRGTKNIQYF. CDR3 DNA: TGCAGCGTTGAAGTGGAGGGGAGTAGGGGTACCAAAAACATTCAGTACTTC.